This entry lists 23 T cell receptor beta chains sequenced from one sample in a study of lymphopenia after photon versus proton radiotherapy. Measured with immunoSEQ multiplex PCR; TCRdb has only the in-frame clones, and not every one. The sample consists of about 50,000 clones, around 88% of them appearing once. The sample in question was peripheral blood, obtained from a patient treated with photon-based radiotherapy. The origin of the receptors is a man aged 45-60 years with gastric cancer.

V usage is TRBV7-9 and J usage is TRBJ1-5; the match to TRBD1 covers 7 bases. Germline CDR1 SEHNR, CDR2 FQNEAQ (reference sequence). The CDR3 spans 13 residues. With 2 bases clipped from V and 9 bases from J, the junction kept 4 bases outside the gene matches. The CDR3 loop is CASSLNDRAPQHF. CDR3 sequence (DNA): TGTGCCAGCAGCTTAAATGACAGGGCGCCCCAGCATTTT.

The chain links TRBV6-5 to TRBJ2-2; no definite D call. V was trimmed by 1 base and J by 3 bases, leaving 6 bases between them. This CDR3 comprises 14 residues. The germline V gene has CDR1 MNHEY and CDR2 SVGAGI. This CDR3 reads CASSYYSDTGELFF. In DNA form, the CDR3 reads TGTGCCAGCAGTTACTACAGCGACACCGGGGAGCTGTTTTTT.

The chain recombines TRBV5-1 with TRBJ1-1, with 8 bases fitting TRBD1. The V and J ends lost 0 bases and 6 bases, in that order; junction bases with no gene match: 4. Germline CDR1 reads SGHRS; CDR2 reads YFSETQ. The CDR3 sequence is 14 residues long. CDR3: CASSLALDRAEAFF. CDR3 sequence (DNA): TGCGCCAGCAGCTTGGCCTTGGACAGGGCTGAAGCTTTCTTT.

The chain employs TRBV2 and TRBJ2-1, with TRBD2 matching 9 bases. Germline V gives CDR1 SNHLY, CDR2 FYNNEI. Trimming took 7 bases from V and 6 from J; bases not matched to a gene: 7. The CDR3 sequence is 14 residues long. The CDR3 spells CASNGLAGFNEQFF. The DNA for the CDR3 is TGTGCCAGCAACGGCCTAGCGGGATTCAATGAGCAGTTCTTC.

J is TRBJ1-4 and V is TRBV7-9, with TRBD1 identical over 7 bases. This CDR3 comprises 14 residues. Germline V gene sequence: CDR1 SEHNR, CDR2 FQNEAQ (reference sequence). The ends lost 3 bases at V and 7 bases at J; junction bases unmatched: 5. In DNA, the CDR3 is TGTGCCAGCAGCTTCTCGACAGGGAGTGAAAAACTGTTTTTT. The encoded protein is CASSFSTGSEKLFF. Full variable domain (outside the CDR3, taken from reference TRBV7-9 and TRBJ1-4): DTGVSQNPRHKITKRGQNVTFRCDPISEHNRLYWYRQTLGQGPEFLTYFQNEAQLEKSRLLSDRFSAERPKGSFSTLEIQRTEQGDSAMYLCASSFSTGSEKLFFGSGTQLSVL.

The V and J genes are TRBV28 and TRBJ2-3; possible D gene TRBD1, 7 bases. CDR1 and CDR2 (germline): MDHEN, SYDVKM. V gave up 6 bases and J gave up 5 bases, with 18 bases separating them. The CDR3 covers 15 residues. CDR3 sequence reads: CASRRPDRRGDTQYF. CDR3 coding DNA: TGTGCCAGCAGGCGCCCGGACAGGAGGGGAGATACGCAGTATTTT.

CDR3 amino acids: CASWDRDTNEQFF. CDR3 coding DNA: TGTGCCAGCTGGGACCGGGACACCAATGAGCAGTTCTTC. The gene calls are TRBV2 and TRBJ2-1; the D gene is possibly TRBD1 (6 bases). Between the trimmed V and J ends, which lost 8 bases and 6 bases, there was a span of 14 bases. The CDR3 is 13 residues long. Germline CDR1 and CDR2: SNHLY and FYNNEI. The complete variable domain, with remaining parts taken from reference TRBV2 and TRBJ2-1, reads EPEVTQTPSHQVTQMGQEVILRCVPISNHLYFYWYRQILGQKVEFLVSFYNNEISEKSEIFDDQFSVERPDGSNFTLKIRSTKLEDSAMYFCASWDRDTNEQFFGPGTRLTVL.

The rearrangement joins TRBV29-1 to TRBJ2-1; 9 nucleotides line up with TRBD1. The V gene end was trimmed by 7 bases and the J gene end by 1 base; junction bases not matched to a gene: 5. The CDR3 sequence is 14 residues long. Germline lookup yields CDR1 SQVTM and CDR2 ANQGSEA. In nucleotides, the CDR3 is TGCAGCGCCATGGACAGGGGATCCTACAATGAGCAGTTCTTC. Amino acid sequence: CSAMDRGSYNEQFF.

The chain uses TRBV18 and TRBJ2-1; D is unclear. CDR1 is KGHSH and CDR2 is LQKENI in the germline V gene. There are 14 residues in the CDR3. Between the trimmed V and J ends, which lost 2 bases and 2 bases, there was a span of 7 bases. This CDR3 reads CASSPSSAYNEQFF. For the CDR3, the DNA is TGTGCCAGCTCACCAAGCAGCGCCTACAATGAGCAGTTCTTC.

Details on this clone: Compared with germline, one end of the junction differs, possibly owing to a read error. The chain carries TRBV28 and TRBJ2-7, with TRBD2 identical over 8 bases. Per germline, CDR1 MDHEN and CDR2 SYDVKM. This CDR3 region has 13 residues. In nucleotides, the CDR3 is TGCGTGTCCCGAGGCGGGGGGCCCTACGAGCAGTACTTC. The encoded protein is CVSRGGGPYEQYF. The complete variable domain, with remaining parts taken from reference TRBV28 and TRBJ2-7, reads DVKVTQSSRYLVKRTGEKVFLECVQDMDHENMFWYRQDPGLGLRLIYFSYDVKMKEKGDIPEGYSVSREKKERFSLILESASTNQTSMYLCVSRGGGPYEQYFGPGTRLTVT.

This clone was counted a few times. The chain joins TRBV29-1 to TRBJ1-2; perhaps TRBD1 as D (5 bases). The V and J ends lost 3 bases and 2 bases respectively, with 7 bases between them. The CDR3 has 12 residues. Germline V gives CDR1 SQVTM, CDR2 ANQGSEA. The CDR3 coding sequence is TGCAGCGTTGACAGGGAAAACTATGGCTACACCTTC. Protein sequence: CSVDRENYGYTF.

The chain links TRBV5-5 to TRBJ2-1; perhaps D is TRBD1 or TRBD2 (6 bases each). V lost 0 bases, J lost 0 bases, and 10 bases lay in between. The CDR3 has 16 residues. Germline CDR1 and CDR2: SGHKS and YYEKEE (reference sequence). CDR3 amino acids: CASSLVGGFSYNEQFF. For the CDR3, the DNA is TGTGCCAGCAGCTTGGTAGGGGGGTTCTCCTACAATGAGCAGTTCTTC.

V usage is TRBV19 and J usage is TRBJ1-4; D possibly corresponds to TRBD1 (6 bases). V lost 10 bases and J lost 6, with 18 bases in between. Germline lookup yields CDR1 LNHDA and CDR2 SQIVND (reference sequence). The CDR3 loop spans 14 amino acids. Here the CDR3 reads CATGVRGADEKLFF. The CDR3 DNA follows: TGTGCCACCGGCGTTCGGGGGGCGGATGAAAAACTGTTTTTT.

This chain joins TRBV4-1 and TRBJ2-3; tentatively, D is TRBD1 (5 bases). Trimming stripped 0 bases from V and 6 bases from J, with 13 bases between. The germline CDR1 and CDR2 sequences are MGHRA and YSYEKL. The CDR3 length is 15 residues. CDR3 DNA: TGCGCCAGCAGCCAAGATTGGCCAGGGAAGGATACGCAGTATTTT. The encoded protein is CASSQDWPGKDTQYF.

The V gene is TRBV2, the J gene TRBJ2-7; 9 bases fit TRBD1. CDR1 is SNHLY and CDR2 is FYNNEI in the germline V gene. CDR3 size: 16 residues. The junction had 11 bases not matched to a gene; V was cut back by 7 bases and J by 1 base. The CDR3 region has the DNA TGTGCCAGCAACTTTGGCGGGACAGGGCTTTCCTACGAGCAGTACTTC. Its protein product is CASNFGGTGLSYEQYF.

This rearrangement joins TRBV7-9 to TRBJ2-1, with D perhaps matching TRBD2 (6 bases). V gave up 3 bases and J gave up 6 bases, with 21 bases separating them. The germline V gene encodes CDR1 SEHNR and CDR2 FQNEAQ (reference sequence). CDR3 length equals 17 residues. CDR3 sequence (DNA): TGTGCCAGCAGCTTCACGATGGGACTCCCCCCTCTCAATGAGCAGTTCTTC. This encodes CASSFTMGLPPLNEQFF.

The V call is TRBV19, the J call TRBJ2-7; tentative D call: TRBD1 (6 bases). The V end was cut by 4 bases, the J end by 2 bases, with 15 bases between. This CDR3 comprises 15 residues. Germline assignment: CDR1 LNHDA and CDR2 SQIVND (reference sequence). DNA for the CDR3: TGTGCCAGTAGTACCTCGGACAGTAGCACCTACGAGCAGTACTTC. This encodes CASSTSDSSTYEQYF.

The V call is TRBV5-5, the J call TRBJ1-1; no reliable D call. Trimming took 2 bases from V and 1 from J, leaving 6 bases between them. This CDR3 has 13 residues. Germline CDR1 SGHKS, CDR2 YYEKEE (reference sequence). The CDR3 coding sequence is TGTGCCAGCAGCTTAAAGGGGAACACTGAAGCTTTCTTT. Protein: CASSLKGNTEAFF.

The J gene is TRBJ1-2, the V gene TRBV27; TRBD1 matches 9 bases. Germline V gives CDR1 MNHEY, CDR2 SMNVEV (reference sequence). Trimming cost V 5 bases and J 1 base; bases outside gene matches: 8. This CDR3 comprises 16 residues. DNA for the CDR3: TGTGCCAGCAGTCGGGGGACAGGGCTTCTTAACTATGGCTACACCTTC. Amino acid sequence: CASSRGTGLLNYGYTF.

This clone came up a few times. V gene TRBV6-5 combines with J gene TRBJ1-2, with 7 bases fitting TRBD1. With V trimmed by 6 bases and J by 4 bases, 11 bases remained unmatched. CDR3 length equals 15 residues. Germline lookup yields CDR1 MNHEY and CDR2 SVGAGI. CDR3 DNA: TGTGCCAGCAGGGGCGACAGGGCGAAGTCCTATGGCTACACCTTC. Its protein is CASRGDRAKSYGYTF.

This sequence joins TRBV28 and TRBJ2-2; D not resolved. The germline gives CDR1 MDHEN, CDR2 SYDVKM. This CDR3 has 15 amino acids. V was shortened by 3 bases and J by 1 base, with 9 bases between the two germline ends. The CDR3 coding sequence is TGTGCCAGCAGTTTGGGCGGTAGGAACACCGGGGAGCTGTTTTTT. Protein: CASSLGGRNTGELFF.

The V call is TRBV5-1, the J call TRBJ1-2; D uncertain. V was pared by 0 bases and J by 2 bases, with 5 bases between. CDR3 length equals 13 residues. Germline-derived CDR1 and CDR2 are SGHRS and YFSETQ. CDR3: CASSLEPNYGYTF. CDR3 sequence (DNA): TGCGCCAGCAGCTTGGAGCCCAACTATGGCTACACCTTC. Variable domain in full (rest from reference TRBV5-1 and TRBJ1-2): KAGVTQTPRYLIKTRGQQVTLSCSPISGHRSVSWYQQTPGQGLQFLFEYFSETQRNKGNFPGRFSGRQFSNSRSEMNVSTLELGDSALYLCASSLEPNYGYTFGSGTRLTVV.

This clone was counted between two and nine times. The chain employs TRBV9 and TRBJ2-1, with 9 bases lining up with TRBD2. V was pared by 0 bases and J by 6 bases, with 7 bases of the junction left unmatched. CDR3 length: 16 amino acids. Per the germline V gene, CDR1 is SGDLS and CDR2 is YYNGEE. The CDR3 reads CASSVEAGGFINEQFF. The CDR3 nucleotides read TGTGCCAGCAGCGTAGAGGCGGGAGGGTTTATCAATGAGCAGTTCTTC.